The T cell receptor beta chain described here comes from a study of cytomegalovirus exposure and HLA in healthy donors. Worth noting for this clone: The antigen remains unidentified. The germline gene is not matched at one end of the junction; a read error may be the cause.

This CDR3 comprises 12 residues. Per germline, CDR1 SEHNR and CDR2 FQNEAQ (reference sequence). 60 Vbeta and 13 Jbeta primers were used in PCR. Per the original methods: Approximately 11 million shared chains were among approximately 87 million unique TCR beta chains counted in a later analysis. Generated by immunoSEQ multiplex PCR, the TCRdb table keeps only in-frame clones and is missing some. The V and J calls and clone size come from that table; D and trimming were worked out from the DNA. Of 110,000 to 150,000 clones listed, 75% to 80% are singletons. General study points: The analysis excluded some indistinguishable V segments, including TRBV6-2 and TRBV6-3. Investigators reported more than 150 TCR beta chains as tied to cytomegalovirus.

Specimen: PBMCs. The source is a young woman in good health and CMV-seropositive. V is TRBV7-9 and J is TRBJ1-2; TRBD1 might be the D (6 bases). The CDR3 region has the DNA TGTTCCAGCAGCTTAGAACAGGGTGGCTACACCTTC. This sequence encodes CSSSLEQGGYTF.